The 3 T cell receptor beta chains below were found in one sample sequenced in a study of CD8+CD57+ T cells in acquired aplastic anemia (dated by TCRdb to the late 2010s). TCRdb shows the sequencer as Illumina HiSeq 2000. TCR beta VDJ combination and CDR3 sequence profiling used genomic DNA as the template. TCRdb handled the public reads itself, with Q25 trimming in fastp and clone calling in MiXCR, and kept productive beta chains. All rows with the same CDR3 protein become a single entry with the most common DNA and genes. For this sample the table gives over 150,000 distinct CDR3 sequences, of which approximately 43% were detected only once. The ten largest clones represent under 1.2% of the sample. Sequencing input: sorted CD4+, CD8+, or CD8+CD57+ T cells (not recorded which) from PBMCs. These receptors were collected from a human donor in good health.

With regard to this clonotype: This may stem from a read error, because a much larger clone lies one nucleotide away. The chain joins TRBV12-5 to TRBJ2-1; D not certain. Germline V gene lookup returns CDR1 LGHNT and CDR2 FRNRAP. Trimming stripped 4 bases from V and 12 bases from J, with 10 bases between. The CDR3 covers 11 residues. The CDR3 DNA is TGTGCTAGTGGTTCTTTCCAAGGGCAGTTCTTC. The encoded protein is CASGSFQGQFF. Drawing the rest from reference TRBV12-5 and TRBJ2-1, the complete variable domain is DARVTQTPRHKVTEMGQEVTMRCQPILGHNTVFWYRQTMMQGLELLAYFRNRAPLDDSGMPKDRFSAEMPDATLATLKIQPSEPRDSAVYFCASGSFQGQFFGPGTRLTVL.

This clonotype was seen repeatedly, ten times or more. The chain is built from TRBV20-1 and TRBJ2-3, with 7 bases matching TRBD1. Looked up from germline, CDR1 is DFQATT and CDR2 is SNEGSKA (reference sequence). With V trimmed by 1 base and J by 2 bases, 6 bases remained unmatched. The CDR3 consists of 15 residues. The CDR3 is CSARGNRGNTDTQYF. As DNA, the CDR3 is TGCAGTGCTAGAGGAAACAGGGGAAACACAGATACGCAGTATTTT.

A single count supports this clonotype. CDR3 sequence: CASSATVYNEQFF. In DNA, the CDR3 is TGTGCCAGCAGCGCGACAGTATACAATGAGCAGTTCTTC. The chain couples TRBV7-3 to TRBJ2-1; TRBD1 is a possible D gene (5 bases). The CDR3 covers 13 residues. Per the germline V gene, CDR1 is SGHTA and CDR2 is FQGTGA. V dropped 5 bases and J dropped 4 bases, with 9 bases sitting between them.